The clone carrying this T cell receptor beta chain was seen many times. Researchers took RNA transcripts and amplified the TCR beta CDR3 regions from them. HTBI primers were used for first-round RT-PCR of the TCR CDR3. TCRdb reanalysed the multiplex PCR reads using MiXCR and keeps one entry per CDR3 protein. Among around 280,000 distinct CDR3 sequences, about an eighth were seen once, and the ten largest hold 7% to 9.5%. The sample comes from a study of T cells in Graves' hyperthyroidism and ophthalmopathy. Patients showing uncontrolled infection, other autoimmune disease, pregnancy or lactation were ineligible. The PBMCs studied were ones that came from 10 ml fresh peripheral blood. This receptor was identified in a woman between 35 and 50 years old with Graves' hyperthyroidism. Sample: blood.

As DNA, the CDR3 is TGTGCCAGCAGTTCTCCCGGGACTAGCGGCTACAATGAGCAGTTCTTC. It is translated as CASSSPGTSGYNEQFF. The chain uses TRBV12-3 or TRBV12-4 and TRBJ2-1; TRBD2 agrees at 11 bases. Trimming at V came to 4 bases and at J to 3 bases, leaving 5 bases not matched to a gene. CDR3 length: 16 residues.